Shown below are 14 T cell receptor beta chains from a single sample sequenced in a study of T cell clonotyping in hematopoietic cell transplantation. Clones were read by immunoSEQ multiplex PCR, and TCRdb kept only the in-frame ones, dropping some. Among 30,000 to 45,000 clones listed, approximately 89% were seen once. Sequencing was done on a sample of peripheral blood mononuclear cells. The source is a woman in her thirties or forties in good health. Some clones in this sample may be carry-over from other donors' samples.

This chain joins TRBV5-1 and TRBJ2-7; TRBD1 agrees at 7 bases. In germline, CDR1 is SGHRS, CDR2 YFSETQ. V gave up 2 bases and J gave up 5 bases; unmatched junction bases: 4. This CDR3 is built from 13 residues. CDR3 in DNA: TGCGCCAGCAGCTTTCTCACAGGGGACGAGCAGTACTTC. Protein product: CASSFLTGDEQYF.

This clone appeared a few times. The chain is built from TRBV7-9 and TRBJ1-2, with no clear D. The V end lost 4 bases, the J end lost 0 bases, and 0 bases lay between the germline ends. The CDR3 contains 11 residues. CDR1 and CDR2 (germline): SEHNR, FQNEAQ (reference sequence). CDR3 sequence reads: CASSSNYGYTF. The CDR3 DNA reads TGTGCCAGCAGCTCTAACTATGGCTACACCTTC. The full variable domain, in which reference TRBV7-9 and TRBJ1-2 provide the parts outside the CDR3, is DTGVSQNPRHKITKRGQNVTFRCDPISEHNRLYWYRQTLGQGPEFLTYFQNEAQLEKSRLLSDRFSAERPKGSFSTLEIQRTEQGDSAMYLCASSSNYGYTFGSGTRLTVV.

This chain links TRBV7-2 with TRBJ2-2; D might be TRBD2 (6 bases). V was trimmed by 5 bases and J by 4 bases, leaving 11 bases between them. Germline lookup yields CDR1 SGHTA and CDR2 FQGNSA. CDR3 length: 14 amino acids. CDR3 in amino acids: CASSPGLSTGELFF. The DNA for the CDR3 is TGTGCCAGCAGCCCAGGACTATCCACCGGGGAGCTGTTTTTT.

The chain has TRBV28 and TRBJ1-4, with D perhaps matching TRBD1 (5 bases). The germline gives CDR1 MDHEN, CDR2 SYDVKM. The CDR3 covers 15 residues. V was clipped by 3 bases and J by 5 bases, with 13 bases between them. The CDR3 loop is CASSFMDGGNEKLFF. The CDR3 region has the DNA TGTGCCAGCAGTTTCATGGACGGGGGGAATGAAAAACTGTTTTTT.

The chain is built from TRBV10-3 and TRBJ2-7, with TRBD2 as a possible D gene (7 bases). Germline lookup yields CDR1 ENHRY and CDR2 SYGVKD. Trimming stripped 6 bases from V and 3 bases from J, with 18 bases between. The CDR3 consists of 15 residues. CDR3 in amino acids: CAIRPGGASFYEQYF. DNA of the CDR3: TGTGCCATCAGGCCGGGGGGCGCCTCTTTCTACGAGCAGTACTTC.

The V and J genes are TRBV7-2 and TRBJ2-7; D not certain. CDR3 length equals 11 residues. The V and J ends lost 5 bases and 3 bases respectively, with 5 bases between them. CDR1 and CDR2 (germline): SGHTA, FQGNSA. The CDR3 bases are TGTGCCAGCAGCACAATCTACGAGCAGTACTTC. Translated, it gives CASSTIYEQYF. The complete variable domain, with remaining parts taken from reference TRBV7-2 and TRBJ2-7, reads GAGVSQSPSNKVTEKGKDVELRCDPISGHTALYWYRQSLGQGLEFLIYFQGNSAPDKSGLPSDRFSAERTGGSVSTLTIQRTQQEDSAVYLCASSTIYEQYFGPGTRLTVT.

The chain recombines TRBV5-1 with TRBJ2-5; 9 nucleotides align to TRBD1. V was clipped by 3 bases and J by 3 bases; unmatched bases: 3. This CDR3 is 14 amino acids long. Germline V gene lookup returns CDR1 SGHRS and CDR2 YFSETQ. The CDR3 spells CASSSRTGEETQYF. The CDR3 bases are TGCGCCAGCAGCTCTCGGACAGGGGAAGAGACCCAGTACTTC.

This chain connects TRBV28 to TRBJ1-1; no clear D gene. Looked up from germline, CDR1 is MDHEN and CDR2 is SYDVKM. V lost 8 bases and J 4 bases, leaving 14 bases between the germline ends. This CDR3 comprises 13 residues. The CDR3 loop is CASLGLEVTEAFF. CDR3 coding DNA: TGTGCCAGCCTTGGGCTCGAGGTCACTGAAGCTTTCTTT.

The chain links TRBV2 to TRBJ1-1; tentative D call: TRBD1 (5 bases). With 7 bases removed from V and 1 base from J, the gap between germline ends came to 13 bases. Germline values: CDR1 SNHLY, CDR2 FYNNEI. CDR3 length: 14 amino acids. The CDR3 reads CASTIGTRNTEAFF. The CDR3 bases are TGTGCCAGCACTATCGGGACGAGGAACACTGAAGCTTTCTTT.

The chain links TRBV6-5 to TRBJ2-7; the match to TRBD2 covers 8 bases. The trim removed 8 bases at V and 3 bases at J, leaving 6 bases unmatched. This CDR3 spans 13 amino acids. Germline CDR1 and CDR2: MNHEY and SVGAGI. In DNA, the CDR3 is TGTGCCAGCGCTAGCGGGTTAGACTACGAGCAGTACTTC. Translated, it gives CASASGLDYEQYF.

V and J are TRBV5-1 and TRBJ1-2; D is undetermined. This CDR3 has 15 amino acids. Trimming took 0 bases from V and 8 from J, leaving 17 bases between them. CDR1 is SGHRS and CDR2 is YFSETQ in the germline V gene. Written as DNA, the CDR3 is TGCGCCAGCAGCTTGGCAAACCCCGTATGGAGCGGCTACACCTTC. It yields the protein CASSLANPVWSGYTF.

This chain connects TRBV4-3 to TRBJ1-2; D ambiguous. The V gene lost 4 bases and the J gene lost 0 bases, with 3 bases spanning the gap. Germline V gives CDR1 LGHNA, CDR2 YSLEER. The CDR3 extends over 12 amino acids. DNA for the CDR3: TGCGCCAGCAGCCTCTCTAACTATGGCTACACCTTC. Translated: CASSLSNYGYTF.

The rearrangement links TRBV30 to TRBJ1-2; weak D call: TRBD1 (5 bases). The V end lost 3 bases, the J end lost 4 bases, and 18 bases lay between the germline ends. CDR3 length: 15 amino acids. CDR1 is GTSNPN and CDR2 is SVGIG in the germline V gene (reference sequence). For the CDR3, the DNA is TGTGCCTGGAGCGGCGAGAGGACACCAATCTATGGCTACACCTTC. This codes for CAWSGERTPIYGYTF. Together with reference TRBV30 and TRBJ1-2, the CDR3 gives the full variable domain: SQTIHQWPATLVQPVGSPLSLECTVEGTSNPNLYWYRQAAGRGLQLLFYSVGIGQISSEVPQNLSASRPQDRQFILSSKKLLLSDSGFYLCAWSGERTPIYGYTFGSGTRLTVV.

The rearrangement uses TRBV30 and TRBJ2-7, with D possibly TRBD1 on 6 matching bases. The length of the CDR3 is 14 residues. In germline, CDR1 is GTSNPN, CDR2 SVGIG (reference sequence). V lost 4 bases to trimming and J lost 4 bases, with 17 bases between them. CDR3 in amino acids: CAWNRQAVGYEQYF. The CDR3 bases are TGTGCCTGGAACCGACAGGCGGTGGGATACGAGCAGTACTTC.